The TCR beta chain under discussion was sequenced for a study of siplizumab effects on memory and regulatory T cells. Sequencing used immunoSEQ multiplex PCR; TCRdb keeps in-frame clones, though not all of them. The sample holds about 100,000 clones; about nine tenths are singletons and the top ten take over 0.12%. Trimming cost V 5 bases and J 5 bases; bases outside gene matches: 5. Germline V gene sequence: CDR1 SNHLY, CDR2 FYNNEI. This CDR3 is 16 amino acids long. What was sequenced was CD4+ T cells sorted from blood. V is TRBV2 and J is TRBJ2-2, with 13 positions matching TRBD2. The source of this sequence is a human donor in good health. CDR3: CASSPLAGGITGELFF. In nucleotides, the CDR3 is TGTGCCAGCAGTCCACTAGCGGGGGGGATTACCGGGGAGCTGTTTTTT.